What follows is one T cell receptor beta chain and its context. V lost 10 bases, J lost 4 bases, and 13 bases lay in between. This CDR3 contains 12 residues. CDR1 is SNHLY and CDR2 is FYNNEI in the germline V gene. The data stem from a study of T cell responses to AZD1222 COVID-19 vaccine. Profiled with immunoSEQ multiplex PCR; TCRdb holds only in-frame clones, not every one. The profile covers roughly 120,000 clones, with approximately 90% appearing a single time and 11% to 15% taken by the ten largest. Sequences were derived from peripheral blood, sampled on day 0 of AZD1222 vaccination. The V call is TRBV2, the J call TRBJ1-2; D possibly corresponds to TRBD1 (5 bases). This sequence was found in an adult in good health. The CDR3 nucleotides read TGTGCCACCGCCCGGGGCTCCTATGGCTACACCTTC. Protein: CATARGSYGYTF.